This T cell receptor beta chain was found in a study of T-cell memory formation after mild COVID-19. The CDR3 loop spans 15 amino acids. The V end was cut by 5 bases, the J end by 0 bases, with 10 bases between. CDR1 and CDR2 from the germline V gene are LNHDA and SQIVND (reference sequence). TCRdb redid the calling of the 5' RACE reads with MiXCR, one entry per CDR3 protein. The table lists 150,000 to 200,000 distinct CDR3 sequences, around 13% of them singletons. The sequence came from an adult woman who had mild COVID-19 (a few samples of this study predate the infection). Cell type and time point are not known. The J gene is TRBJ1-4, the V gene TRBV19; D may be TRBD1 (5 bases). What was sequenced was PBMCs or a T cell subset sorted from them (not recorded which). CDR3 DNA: TGTGCCAGTAGTGCGACAGAGGCAACTAATGAAAAACTGTTTTTT. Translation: CASSATEATNEKLFF.